The T cell receptor (beta chain) described here comes from a study of cytomegalovirus exposure and HLA in healthy donors. The CDR3 is 14 amino acids. Germline lookup yields CDR1 SGHDN and CDR2 FVKESK. Trimming took off 2 bases at V and 7 bases at J, with 15 bases between the two ends. TCRdb's table, derived via immunoSEQ multiplex PCR, lists solely in-frame clones and lacks some. The sample consists of roughly 100,000 clones, about 95% of them appearing once. Sequenced material: PBMCs. The clonotype originates from a woman aged 18-29 years in good health and CMV-seronegative. The V and J genes are TRBV14 and TRBJ2-7; D gene unclear. CDR3 sequence: CASSQLTAAWEQYF. The CDR3 DNA follows: TGTGCCAGCAGCCAATTAACGGCGGCGTGGGAGCAGTACTTC.